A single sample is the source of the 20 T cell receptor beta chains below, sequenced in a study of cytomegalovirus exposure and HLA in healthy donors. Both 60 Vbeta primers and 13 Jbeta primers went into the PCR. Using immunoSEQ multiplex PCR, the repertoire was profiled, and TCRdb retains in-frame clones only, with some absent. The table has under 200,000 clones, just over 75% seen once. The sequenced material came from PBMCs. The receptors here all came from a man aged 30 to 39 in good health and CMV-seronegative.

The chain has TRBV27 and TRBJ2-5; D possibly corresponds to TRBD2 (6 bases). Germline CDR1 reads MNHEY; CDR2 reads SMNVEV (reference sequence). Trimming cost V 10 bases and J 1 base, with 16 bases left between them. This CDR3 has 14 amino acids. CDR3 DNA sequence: TGTGCCAATTCAGAGCGGGCCTCCCAAGAGACCCAGTACTTC. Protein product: CANSERASQETQYF.

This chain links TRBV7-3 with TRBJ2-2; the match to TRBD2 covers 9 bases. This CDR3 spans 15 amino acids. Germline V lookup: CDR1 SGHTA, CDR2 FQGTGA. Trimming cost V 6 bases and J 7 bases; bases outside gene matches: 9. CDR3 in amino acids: CASSSSGMAGGELFF. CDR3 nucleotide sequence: TGTGCCAGCAGTTCTAGCGGGATGGCCGGCGGGGAGCTGTTTTTT.

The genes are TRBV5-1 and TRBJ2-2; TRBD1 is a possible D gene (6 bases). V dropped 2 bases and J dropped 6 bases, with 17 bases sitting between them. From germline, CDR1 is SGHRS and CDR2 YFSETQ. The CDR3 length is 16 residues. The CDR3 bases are TGCGCCAGCAGCTTAATGGGTGGGACACGGTCCGGGGAGCTGTTTTTT. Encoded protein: CASSLMGGTRSGELFF.

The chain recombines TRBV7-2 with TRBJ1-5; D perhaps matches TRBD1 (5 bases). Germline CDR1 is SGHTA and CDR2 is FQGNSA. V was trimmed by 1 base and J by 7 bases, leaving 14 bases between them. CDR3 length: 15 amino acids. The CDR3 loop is CASSLGGREAQPQHF. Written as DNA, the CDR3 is TGTGCCAGCAGCTTAGGGGGCAGGGAGGCCCAGCCCCAGCATTTT.

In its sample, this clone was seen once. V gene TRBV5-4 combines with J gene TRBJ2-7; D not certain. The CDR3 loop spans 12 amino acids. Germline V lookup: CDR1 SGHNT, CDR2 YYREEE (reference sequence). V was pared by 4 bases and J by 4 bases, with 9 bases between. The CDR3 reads CASSLDGYEQYF. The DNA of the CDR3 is TGTGCCAGCAGCCTGGACGGTTACGAGCAGTACTTC.

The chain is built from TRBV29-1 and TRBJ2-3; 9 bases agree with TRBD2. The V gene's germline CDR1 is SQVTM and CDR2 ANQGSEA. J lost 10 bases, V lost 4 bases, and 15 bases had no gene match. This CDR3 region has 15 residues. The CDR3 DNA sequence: TGCAGCGTTGTTAATAGCGGGAGCCTCCCCGGGGCGCAGTATTTT. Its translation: CSVVNSGSLPGAQYF.

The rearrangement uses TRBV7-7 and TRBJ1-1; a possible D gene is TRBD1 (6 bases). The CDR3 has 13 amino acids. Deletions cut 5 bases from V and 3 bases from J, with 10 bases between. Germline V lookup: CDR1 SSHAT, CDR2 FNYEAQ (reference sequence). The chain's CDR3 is CASSARTDTEAFF. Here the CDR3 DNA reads TGTGCCAGCAGCGCCCGGACAGACACTGAAGCTTTCTTT.

CDR3 bases: TGCGCCAGCAGCCCGACAGGTGCTAATGAAAAACTGTTTTTT. This codes for CASSPTGANEKLFF. This sequence joins TRBV5-1 and TRBJ1-4; D perhaps matches TRBD1 (6 bases). Germline lookup yields CDR1 SGHRS and CDR2 YFSETQ. Trimming removed 4 bases from V and 3 bases from J, with 10 bases in between. This CDR3 region has 14 residues. The complete variable domain, with remaining parts taken from reference TRBV5-1 and TRBJ1-4, reads KAGVTQTPRYLIKTRGQQVTLSCSPISGHRSVSWYQQTPGQGLQFLFEYFSETQRNKGNFPGRFSGRQFSNSRSEMNVSTLELGDSALYLCASSPTGANEKLFFGSGTQLSVL.

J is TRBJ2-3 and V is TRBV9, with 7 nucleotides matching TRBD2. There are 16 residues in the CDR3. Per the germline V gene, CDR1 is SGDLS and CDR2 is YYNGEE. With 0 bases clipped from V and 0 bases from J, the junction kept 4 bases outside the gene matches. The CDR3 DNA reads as TGTGCCAGCAGCGTAGAGATTAGCGGGAGCACAGATACGCAGTATTTT. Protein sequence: CASSVEISGSTDTQYF.

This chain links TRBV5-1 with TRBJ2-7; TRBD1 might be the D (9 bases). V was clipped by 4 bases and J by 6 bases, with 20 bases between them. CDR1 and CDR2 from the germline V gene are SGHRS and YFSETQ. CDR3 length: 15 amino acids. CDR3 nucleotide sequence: TGCGCCAGCAGCCCGGGGGGGACAGGGATCTCCGAGCAGTACTTC. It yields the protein CASSPGGTGISEQYF.

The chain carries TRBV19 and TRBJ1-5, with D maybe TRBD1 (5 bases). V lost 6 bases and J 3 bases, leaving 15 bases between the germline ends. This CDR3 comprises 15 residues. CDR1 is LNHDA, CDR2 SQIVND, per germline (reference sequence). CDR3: CASRSGGVLNQPQHF. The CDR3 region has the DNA TGTGCCAGTAGATCGGGGGGGGTACTCAATCAGCCCCAGCATTTT.

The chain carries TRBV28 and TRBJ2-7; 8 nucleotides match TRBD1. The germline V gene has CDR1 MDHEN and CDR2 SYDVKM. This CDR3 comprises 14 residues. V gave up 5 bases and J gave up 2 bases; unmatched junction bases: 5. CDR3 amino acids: CASSPRGHPYEQYF. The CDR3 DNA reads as TGTGCCAGCAGTCCCAGGGGGCACCCCTACGAGCAGTACTTC.

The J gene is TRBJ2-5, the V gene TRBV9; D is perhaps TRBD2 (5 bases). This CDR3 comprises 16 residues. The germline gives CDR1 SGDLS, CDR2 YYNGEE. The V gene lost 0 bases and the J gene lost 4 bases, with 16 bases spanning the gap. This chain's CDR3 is CASSVGPGQGGETQYF. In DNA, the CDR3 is TGTGCCAGCAGCGTAGGCCCTGGGCAAGGAGGAGAGACCCAGTACTTC.

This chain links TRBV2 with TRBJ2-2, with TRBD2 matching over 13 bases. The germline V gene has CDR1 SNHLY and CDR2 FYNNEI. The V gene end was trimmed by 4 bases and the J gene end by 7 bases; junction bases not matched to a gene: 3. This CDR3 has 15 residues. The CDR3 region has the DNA TGTGCCAGCAGTGTCACTAGCGGGAGGGGCGGGGAGCTGTTTTTT. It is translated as CASSVTSGRGGELFF.

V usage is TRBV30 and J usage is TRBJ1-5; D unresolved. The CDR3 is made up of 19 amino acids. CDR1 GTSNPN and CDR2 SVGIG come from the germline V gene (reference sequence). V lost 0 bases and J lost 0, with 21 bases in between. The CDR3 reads CAWSVPPHTAGYSNQPQHF. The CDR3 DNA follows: TGTGCCTGGAGTGTACCGCCCCACACAGCAGGCTATAGCAATCAGCCCCAGCATTTT.

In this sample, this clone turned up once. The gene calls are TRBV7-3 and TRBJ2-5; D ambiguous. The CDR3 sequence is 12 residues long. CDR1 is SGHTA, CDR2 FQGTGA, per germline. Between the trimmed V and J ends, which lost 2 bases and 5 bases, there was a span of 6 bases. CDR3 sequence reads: CASSLGHETQYF. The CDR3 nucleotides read TGTGCCAGCAGCTTAGGCCATGAGACCCAGTACTTC. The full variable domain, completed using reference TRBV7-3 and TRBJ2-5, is GAGVSQTPSNKVTEKGKYVELRCDPISGHTALYWYRQSLGQGPEFLIYFQGTGAADDSGLPNDRFFAVRPEGSVSTLKIQRTERGDSAVYLCASSLGHETQYFGPGTRLLVL.

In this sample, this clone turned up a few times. CDR3 DNA: TGCGCCAGCAGCCGAGACTACTACAATGAGCAGTTCTTC. Amino acids: CASSRDYYNEQFF. The chain carries TRBV4-1 and TRBJ2-1; maybe TRBD2 (5 bases). Germline assignment: CDR1 MGHRA and CDR2 YSYEKL. Between the trimmed V and J ends, which lost 4 bases and 3 bases, there was a span of 7 bases. There are 13 residues in the CDR3.

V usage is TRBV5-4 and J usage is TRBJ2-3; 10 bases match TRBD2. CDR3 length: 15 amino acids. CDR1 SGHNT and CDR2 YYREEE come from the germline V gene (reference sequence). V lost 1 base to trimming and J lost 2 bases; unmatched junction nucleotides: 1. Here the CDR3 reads CASSLTSGNTDTQYF. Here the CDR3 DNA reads TGTGCCAGCAGCTTGACTAGCGGGAACACAGATACGCAGTATTTT.

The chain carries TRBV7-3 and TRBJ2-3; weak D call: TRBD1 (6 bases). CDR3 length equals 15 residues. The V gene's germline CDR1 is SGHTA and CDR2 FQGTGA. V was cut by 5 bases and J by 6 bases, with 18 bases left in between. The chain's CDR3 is CASSRSGGSVDTQYF. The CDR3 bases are TGTGCCAGCAGCCGAAGTGGGGGCAGTGTTGATACGCAGTATTTT.

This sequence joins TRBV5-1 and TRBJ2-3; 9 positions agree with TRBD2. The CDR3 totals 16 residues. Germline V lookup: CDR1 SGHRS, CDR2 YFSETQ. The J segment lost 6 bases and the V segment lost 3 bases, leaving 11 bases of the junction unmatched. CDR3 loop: CASSWGPAGGGDTQYF. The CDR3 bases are TGCGCCAGCAGCTGGGGGCCAGCGGGAGGAGGGGATACGCAGTATTTT.